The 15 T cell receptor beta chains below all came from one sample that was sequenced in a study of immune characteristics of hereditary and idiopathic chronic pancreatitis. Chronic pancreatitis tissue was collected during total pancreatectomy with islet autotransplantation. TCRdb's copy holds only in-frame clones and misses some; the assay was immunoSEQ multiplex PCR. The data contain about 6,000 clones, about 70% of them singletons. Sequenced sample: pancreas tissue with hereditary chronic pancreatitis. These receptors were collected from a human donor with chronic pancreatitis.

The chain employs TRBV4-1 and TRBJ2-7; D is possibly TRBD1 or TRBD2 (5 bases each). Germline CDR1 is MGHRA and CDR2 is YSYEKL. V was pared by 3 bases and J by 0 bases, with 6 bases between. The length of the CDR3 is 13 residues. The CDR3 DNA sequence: TGCGCCAGCAGCCAGGGGACCTCCTACGAGCAGTACTTC. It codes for CASSQGTSYEQYF.

The chain's CDR3 is CASKLAGGRETQYF. In DNA, the CDR3 is TGTGCCAGTAAATTGGCGGGGGGAAGGGAGACCCAGTACTTC. The gene calls are TRBV19 and TRBJ2-5; 8 bases map to TRBD2. From germline, CDR1 is LNHDA and CDR2 SQIVND (reference sequence). V lost 7 bases and J lost 5; bases outside the gene matches: 9. The CDR3 has 14 residues.

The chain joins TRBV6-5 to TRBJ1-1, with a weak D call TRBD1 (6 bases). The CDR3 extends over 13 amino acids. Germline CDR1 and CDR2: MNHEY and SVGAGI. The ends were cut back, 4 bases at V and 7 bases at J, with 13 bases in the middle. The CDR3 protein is CASSSGQYFEAFF. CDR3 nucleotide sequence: TGTGCCAGCAGTTCCGGACAGTACTTTGAAGCTTTCTTT.

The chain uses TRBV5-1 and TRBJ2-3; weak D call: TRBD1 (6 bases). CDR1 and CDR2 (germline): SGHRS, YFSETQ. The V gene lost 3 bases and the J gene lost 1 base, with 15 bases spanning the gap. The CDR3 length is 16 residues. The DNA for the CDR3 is TGCGCCAGCAGCTCCAACAGGGTGAAGGGCACAGATACGCAGTATTTT. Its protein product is CASSSNRVKGTDTQYF.

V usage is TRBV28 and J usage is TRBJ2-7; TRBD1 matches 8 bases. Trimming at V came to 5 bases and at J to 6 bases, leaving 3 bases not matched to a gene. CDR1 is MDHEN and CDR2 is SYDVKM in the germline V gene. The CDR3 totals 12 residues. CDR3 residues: CASSGTGGEQYV. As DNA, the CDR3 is TGTGCCAGCAGTGGGACAGGCGGCGAGCAGTACGTC.

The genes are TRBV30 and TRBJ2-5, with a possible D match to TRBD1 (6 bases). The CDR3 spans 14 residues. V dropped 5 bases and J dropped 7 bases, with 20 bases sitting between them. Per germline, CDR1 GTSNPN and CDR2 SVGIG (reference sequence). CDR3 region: CAWFRPGAWGTQYF. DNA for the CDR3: TGTGCCTGGTTTCGTCCAGGGGCTTGGGGGACCCAGTACTTC.

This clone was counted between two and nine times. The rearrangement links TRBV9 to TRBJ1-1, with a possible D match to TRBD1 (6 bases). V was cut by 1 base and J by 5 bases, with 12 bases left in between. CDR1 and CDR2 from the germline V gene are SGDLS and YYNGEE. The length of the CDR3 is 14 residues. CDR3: CASSVLTGPTEAFF. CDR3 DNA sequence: TGTGCCAGCAGCGTATTGACAGGTCCAACTGAAGCTTTCTTT.

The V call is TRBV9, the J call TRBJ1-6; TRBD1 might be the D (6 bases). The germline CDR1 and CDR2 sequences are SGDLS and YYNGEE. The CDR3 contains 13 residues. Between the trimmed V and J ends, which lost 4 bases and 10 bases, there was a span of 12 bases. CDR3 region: CASSPGGSSPLHF. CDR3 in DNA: TGTGCCAGCAGCCCGGGGGGCAGCTCACCCCTCCACTTT.

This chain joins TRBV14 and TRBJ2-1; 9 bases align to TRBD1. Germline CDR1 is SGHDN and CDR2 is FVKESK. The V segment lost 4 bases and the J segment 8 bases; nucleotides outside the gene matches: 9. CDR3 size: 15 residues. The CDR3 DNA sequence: TGTGCCAGCAGCCGAACGGGACAGGGCAGAGATGAGCAGTTCTTC. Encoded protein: CASSRTGQGRDEQFF.

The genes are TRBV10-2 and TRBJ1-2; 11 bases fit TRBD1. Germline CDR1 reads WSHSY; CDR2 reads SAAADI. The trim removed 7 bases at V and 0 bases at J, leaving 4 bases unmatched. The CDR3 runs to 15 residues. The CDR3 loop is CASNPGQGANYGYTF. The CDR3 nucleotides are TGCGCCAGCAATCCGGGACAGGGGGCTAACTATGGCTACACCTTC.

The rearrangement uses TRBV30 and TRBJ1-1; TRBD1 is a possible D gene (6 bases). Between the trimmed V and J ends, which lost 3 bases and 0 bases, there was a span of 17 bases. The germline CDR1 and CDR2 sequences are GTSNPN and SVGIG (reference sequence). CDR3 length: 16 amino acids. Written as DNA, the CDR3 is TGTGCCTGGAGACATTCCGGGACATTAATGAACACTGAAGCTTTCTTT. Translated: CAWRHSGTLMNTEAFF.

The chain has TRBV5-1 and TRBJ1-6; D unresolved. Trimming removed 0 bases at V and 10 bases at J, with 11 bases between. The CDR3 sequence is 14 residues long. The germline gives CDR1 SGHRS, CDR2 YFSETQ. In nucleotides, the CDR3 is TGCGCCAGCAGCTTGGCCGAAGGGCAATCACCCCTCCACTTT. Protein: CASSLAEGQSPLHF.

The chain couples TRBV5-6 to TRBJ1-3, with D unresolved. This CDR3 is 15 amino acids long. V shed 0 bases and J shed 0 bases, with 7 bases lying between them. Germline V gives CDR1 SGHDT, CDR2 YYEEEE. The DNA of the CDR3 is TGTGCCAGCAGCTTGGCCCAATACTCTGGAAACACCATATATTTT. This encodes CASSLAQYSGNTIYF.

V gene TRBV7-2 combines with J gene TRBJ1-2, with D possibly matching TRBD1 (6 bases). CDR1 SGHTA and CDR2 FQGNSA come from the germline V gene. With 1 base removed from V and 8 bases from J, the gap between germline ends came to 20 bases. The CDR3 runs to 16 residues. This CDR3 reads CASSLGFPRGAGGYTF. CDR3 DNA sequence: TGTGCCAGCAGCTTAGGCTTTCCCCGGGGGGCCGGCGGCTACACCTTC.

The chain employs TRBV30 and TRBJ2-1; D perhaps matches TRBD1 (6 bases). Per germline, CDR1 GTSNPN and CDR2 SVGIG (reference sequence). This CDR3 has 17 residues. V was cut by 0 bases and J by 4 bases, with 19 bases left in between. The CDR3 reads CAWSVLTAGAGYNEQFF. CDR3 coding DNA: TGTGCCTGGAGTGTACTAACGGCAGGGGCAGGATACAATGAGCAGTTCTTC.